A single sample gave rise to the 14 T cell receptor beta chains below, sequenced in a study of T cell repertoires in cytomegalovirus infection. In TCRdb, the reads were re-called with MiXCR into one record per CDR3 protein. This table holds fewer than 550,000 distinct CDR3 sequences, 31% found once. Sequencing was carried out using PBMCs. The receptors originated from a human donor in good health (CMV status not recorded). Some clones in this sample may be carry-over from other donors' samples.

This clonotype appeared a few times. The J gene is TRBJ1-6, the V gene TRBV28; TRBD1 aligns across 7 bases. The CDR3 extends over 15 amino acids. Germline lookup yields CDR1 MDHEN and CDR2 SYDVKM. The trim removed 3 bases at V and 5 bases at J, leaving 4 bases unmatched. In nucleotides, the CDR3 is TGTGCCAGCAGTTTGATCGACAGGGATAATTCACCCCTCCACTTT. Encoded protein: CASSLIDRDNSPLHF.

The chain recombines TRBV6-5 with TRBJ1-1; D ambiguous. The CDR3 covers 14 residues. The germline CDR1 and CDR2 sequences are MNHEY and SVGAGI. Trimming pared 2 bases from V and 0 bases from J, leaving 7 bases between. DNA of the CDR3: TGTGCCAGCAGTTACGCCCCAATGAACACTGAAGCTTTCTTT. This codes for CASSYAPMNTEAFF.

The chain is built from TRBV7-9 and TRBJ2-4, with D unclear. Germline CDR1 reads SEHNR; CDR2 reads FQNEAQ (reference sequence). The CDR3 length is 13 residues. The V gene lost 0 bases and the J gene lost 8 bases, with 8 bases spanning the gap. In DNA, the CDR3 is TGTGCCAGCAGCTTAGCGCCCAGAGACATTCAGTACTTC. This codes for CASSLAPRDIQYF.

This clonotype was detected ten times or more. The rearrangement links TRBV7-2 to TRBJ1-5; 8 nucleotides match TRBD1. The V and J ends lost 5 bases and 7 bases, in that order; junction bases with no gene match: 13. Germline CDR1 SGHTA, CDR2 FQGNSA. The CDR3 totals 16 residues. In nucleotides, the CDR3 is TGTGCCAGCAGCCCGCTTTGGACAGGGAGGTTCCAGCCCCAGCATTTT. Amino acid sequence: CASSPLWTGRFQPQHF.

V usage is TRBV30 and J usage is TRBJ2-7, with TRBD2 as a possible D gene (6 bases). With 1 base removed from V and 0 bases from J, the gap between germline ends came to 16 bases. The CDR3 loop spans 16 amino acids. Germline loops: CDR1 GTSNPN, CDR2 SVGIG (reference sequence). CDR3 loop: CAWSEVYGRTSYEQYF. The DNA for the CDR3 is TGTGCCTGGAGTGAAGTTTACGGGAGAACCTCCTACGAGCAGTACTTC.

V usage is TRBV27 and J usage is TRBJ1-1, with D perhaps matching TRBD1 (6 bases). With 6 bases removed from V and 4 bases from J, the gap between germline ends came to 15 bases. The CDR3 loop spans 14 amino acids. CDR1 is MNHEY and CDR2 is SMNVEV in the germline V gene (reference sequence). CDR3 sequence (DNA): TGTGCCAGCAGCCGCCCCGGGGGGCTCACTGAAGCTTTCTTT. Its translation: CASSRPGGLTEAFF.

Comments on this clonotype: It may be a read error: a sequence one base away is much more abundant. This sequence joins TRBV5-6 and TRBJ2-3; 9 positions match TRBD1. CDR1 SGHDT and CDR2 YYEEEE come from the germline V gene. This CDR3 is 14 amino acids long. V lost 7 bases and J lost 4; bases outside the gene matches: 7. The CDR3 spells CASHAQGAADTQYF. The DNA of the CDR3 is TGTGCCAGCCACGCACAGGGGGCCGCAGATACGCAGTATTTT.

The chain recombines TRBV15 with TRBJ1-2; D perhaps matches TRBD1 (6 bases). V was clipped by 2 bases and J by 2 bases, with 9 bases between them. From germline, CDR1 is LNHNV and CDR2 YYDKDF (reference sequence). The CDR3 has 14 amino acids. CDR3 protein: CATSRQGRNYGYTF. CDR3 coding DNA: TGTGCCACCAGCAGACAGGGGAGGAACTATGGCTACACCTTC.

The chain combines TRBV6-6 with TRBJ2-1; D unclear. CDR3 length: 13 residues. CDR1 MNHNY and CDR2 SVGAGI come from the germline V gene (reference sequence). The germline V and J ends were trimmed by 6 bases and 5 bases, with 11 bases remaining between them. CDR3 bases: TGTGCCAGCAGAACCGACGGAAACAATGAGCAGTTCTTC. The encoded protein is CASRTDGNNEQFF.

The chain joins TRBV6-2 or TRBV6-3 to TRBJ1-2; TRBD1 matches 7 bases. Per germline, CDR1 MNHEY and CDR2 SVGEGT. J was trimmed by 0 bases and V by 2 bases; bases with no gene match: 3. The CDR3 is made up of 15 amino acids. The CDR3: CASSYRTGPNYGYTF. DNA for the CDR3: TGTGCCAGCAGTTACCGGACAGGCCCTAACTATGGCTACACCTTC.

This clonotype has just a few counts. This chain joins TRBV4-1 and TRBJ2-7; D remains ambiguous. The V end lost 1 base, the J end lost 6 bases, and 7 bases lay between the germline ends. In germline, CDR1 is MGHRA, CDR2 YSYEKL. This CDR3 comprises 12 residues. The CDR3, as DNA: TGCGCCAGCAGCCAAGGATGGGGCGAGCAGTACTTC. Its translation is CASSQGWGEQYF.

CDR3 in DNA: TGTGCCAGCAGCTTCACCACGACTAGCGGGGGGCGCCCGGATACGCAGTATTTT. Its protein is CASSFTTTSGGRPDTQYF. This chain connects TRBV11-1 to TRBJ2-3; 13 bases fit TRBD2. The CDR3 loop spans 18 amino acids. The V gene end was trimmed by 3 bases and the J gene end by 6 bases; junction bases not matched to a gene: 12. Germline loops: CDR1 SGHAT, CDR2 FQDESV (reference sequence).

The chain is built from TRBV28 and TRBJ1-2; 7 bases map to TRBD1. The CDR3 runs to 14 residues. Per the germline V gene, CDR1 is MDHEN and CDR2 is SYDVKM. Losses at the gene ends were 6 bases for V and 8 bases for J; bases not matched to a gene: 12. The CDR3 sequence is CASRPQGSAIGYTF. The CDR3 DNA reads TGTGCCAGCAGGCCACAGGGGTCGGCAATCGGCTACACCTTC.

This clonotype came up many times. The J gene is TRBJ2-3, the V gene TRBV7-2; D gene ambiguous. Trimming pared 3 bases from V and 4 bases from J, leaving 8 bases between. CDR3 length equals 13 residues. CDR1 is SGHTA and CDR2 is FQGNSA in the germline V gene. The CDR3 spells CASSFTVSDTQYF. The CDR3 DNA reads TGTGCCAGCAGCTTCACAGTGTCAGATACGCAGTATTTT.